This T cell receptor beta chain derives from a study of CD8 T cells in ankylosing spondylitis. From the 5' RACE reads, TCRdb called clonotypes with MiXCR, one entry per CDR3 protein. The sample has about 140,000 distinct CDR3 sequences, more than 7% seen once. Germline V lookup: CDR1 DFQATT, CDR2 SNEGSKA (reference sequence). With 1 base removed from V and 5 bases from J, the gap between germline ends came to 14 bases. This CDR3 contains 14 residues. In its sample, this clonotype was seen many times. Sequenced sample: synovial fluid, either unsorted or a sorted T cell fraction (not recorded which). The origin of this receptor is a male donor with ankylosing spondylitis. The V and J genes are TRBV20-1 and TRBJ2-5; D possibly corresponds to TRBD1 (6 bases). The CDR3 nucleotides are TGCAGTGCTAGAGGGCGACAGGTCGAGGAGACCCAGTACTTC. As protein: CSARGRQVEETQYF.